Listed below are T cell receptor beta chains from one sample, sequenced in a study of cytomegalovirus exposure and HLA in healthy donors. The table came from immunoSEQ multiplex PCR; TCRdb's copy has only in-frame clones and leaves some out. The repertoire holds approximately 160,000 clones, around four fifths seen once, with about 4% in the top ten. Material for sequencing was PBMCs. The source is a man between 50 and 59 years old in good health and CMV-seropositive. Each CDR3 is given without its conserved first and last residue.

v_call	j_call	cdr3_aa
TRBV27	TRBJ2-1	ASSLYGTGDYNEQF
TRBV5-1	TRBJ2-1	ASSETGGGYNEQF
TRBV7-2	TRBJ2-5	ASSFGGTQETQY
TRBV19	TRBJ2-3	ASSFSGGDTQY
TRBV5-1	TRBJ1-4	ASSLGTGREKLF
TRBV7-9	TRBJ1-1	ASRQGQGGTEAF
TRBV5-1	TRBJ2-3	ASSLGLAGMNTQY
TRBV28	TRBJ2-2	ASSPPRDRNTGELF
TRBV6-1	TRBJ2-1	ASSERTDYNEQF
TRBV6-5	TRBJ1-1	ASSNDRGRVGAF
TRBV5-6	TRBJ2-1	ASSSGGSYNEQF
TRBV27	TRBJ2-7	ASSSGGLAER
TRBV7-3	TRBJ2-1	ASSSGLSSYNEQF
TRBV5-4	TRBJ1-1	ASSPPRTGSNTEAF
TRBV4-1	TRBJ1-3	ASSQEATLAGNTIY
TRBV5-5	TRBJ2-3	ASSLGGGYGTDTQY
TRBV19	TRBJ2-2	ASSGGAFTTGELF
TRBV28	TRBJ1-2	ASSLGQNYGYT
TRBV19	TRBJ2-3	ATRDRRYTDTQY
TRBV4-1	TRBJ2-2	ASSPGLADTGELF
TRBV6-1	TRBJ1-1	ASSEERATEAF
TRBV5-4	TRBJ2-2	ASSGERERDTGELF
TRBV18	TRBJ2-7	ASSPGDSYEQY
TRBV7-3	TRBJ2-3	ASSLAGTGLGDTQY
TRBV7-9	TRBJ2-7	ASSLGLAVPYEQY
TRBV6-6	TRBJ1-4	ASSYGGTNEKLF
TRBV30	TRBJ1-3	AWSVNRGAIY